These 21 T cell receptor beta chains were sequenced from one sample in a study of T cell responses to AZD1222 COVID-19 vaccine. Generated by immunoSEQ multiplex PCR, the TCRdb table keeps only in-frame clones and is missing some. This table has around 87,000 clones, around 89% appearing once. Sequenced here: peripheral blood, sampled 28 days after the second AZD1222 dose. These receptors all stem from an adult who received the AZD1222 COVID-19 vaccine.

The genes are TRBV30 and TRBJ1-1; 7 positions agree with TRBD1. The germline V gene has CDR1 GTSNPN and CDR2 SVGIG (reference sequence). The CDR3 runs 15 residues. The CDR3 here is CALSTGTSPNTEAFF. The CDR3 coding sequence is TGTGCGCTATCGACAGGGACTTCCCCGAACACTGAAGCTTTCTTT.

J is TRBJ2-1 and V is TRBV12-3 or TRBV12-4; tentative D call: TRBD2 (5 bases). The V end lost 5 bases, the J end lost 12 bases, and 17 bases lay between the germline ends. The CDR3 loop spans 13 amino acids. CDR3 residues: CASSPLAFPSQFF. DNA of the CDR3: TGTGCCAGCAGTCCTCTAGCTTTCCCTTCGCAGTTCTTC.

The chain is built from TRBV21-1 and TRBJ2-7; the table's D call TRBD2 went unverified against the DNA. TRBV21-1 is a pseudogene segment. The CDR3 has 15 residues. The CDR3 DNA sequence: TGTGCCAGCAGCAAAGCCTCCTACGACTCTTACGAGCAGTACTTC. It yields the protein CASSKASYDSYEQYF.

V gene TRBV2 combines with J gene TRBJ1-2; possibly TRBD1 for D (5 bases). The CDR3 runs to 13 residues. With 8 bases removed from V and 13 bases from J, the gap between germline ends came to 23 bases. Germline CDR1 and CDR2: SNHLY and FYNNEI. The DNA of the CDR3 is TGTGCCAGCCGCGCCGATAGCCCACGGGGGAGCACCTTC. Translated, it gives CASRADSPRGSTF.

This chain links TRBV5-1 with TRBJ2-5; 7 nucleotides match TRBD1. V shed 4 bases and J 5 bases; nucleotides not matched to a gene: 8. Germline lookup yields CDR1 SGHRS and CDR2 YFSETQ. The CDR3 has 14 residues. The CDR3 loop reads CASSIDRVGETQYF. For the CDR3, the DNA is TGCGCCAGCAGCATTGACAGGGTTGGGGAGACCCAGTACTTC.

CDR3 amino acids: CAWSGHLDSPLHF. CDR3 DNA sequence: TGTGCCTGGAGTGGACATCTGGATTCACCCCTCCACTTT. The genes are TRBV30 and TRBJ1-6; D gene unclear. This CDR3 region has 13 residues. The V gene lost 1 base and the J gene lost 8 bases, with 9 bases spanning the gap. Germline assignment: CDR1 GTSNPN and CDR2 SVGIG (reference sequence).

J is TRBJ1-6 and V is TRBV12-2. TRBV12-2 is termed a pseudogene. The CDR3 has 13 residues. Here the CDR3 reads CASRHEGNSPLHF. The CDR3, as DNA: TGTGCAAGTCGCCACGAGGGTAATTCACCCCTCCACTTT.

V usage is TRBV19 and J usage is TRBJ1-2; 7 bases map to TRBD1. Germline values: CDR1 LNHDA, CDR2 SQIVND (reference sequence). The V segment lost 4 bases and the J segment 0 bases; nucleotides outside the gene matches: 11. There are 17 residues in the CDR3. Here the CDR3 DNA reads TGTGCCAGTAGTACATTCCGGGACAGTAATTCTAACTATGGCTACACCTTC. It codes for CASSTFRDSNSNYGYTF.

The chain links TRBV5-1 to TRBJ1-1, with a weak D call TRBD1 (5 bases). Germline CDR1 is SGHRS and CDR2 is YFSETQ. V lost 3 bases, J lost 6 bases, and 15 bases lay in between. The CDR3 sequence is 14 residues long. CDR3 bases: TGCGCCAGCAGCTGGCAGGGCCCAGACTCTGAAGCTTTCTTT. It codes for CASSWQGPDSEAFF.

In its sample, this clone was seen a few times. This chain joins TRBV7-3 and TRBJ2-5; D might be TRBD1 (6 bases). V was trimmed by 0 bases and J by 3 bases, leaving 11 bases between them. CDR1 is SGHTA and CDR2 is FQGTGA in the germline V gene. This CDR3 comprises 15 residues. This chain's CDR3 is CASSLTGHAKETQYF. The CDR3 DNA follows: TGTGCCAGCAGCTTAACGGGACATGCTAAAGAGACCCAGTACTTC.

The chain recombines TRBV9 with TRBJ1-6; TRBD1 matches at 9 bases. Germline-derived CDR1 and CDR2 are SGDLS and YYNGEE. Trimming at V came to 0 bases and at J to 8 bases, leaving 0 bases not matched to a gene. CDR3 length: 14 amino acids. The CDR3 loop reads CASSVGQGDSPLHF. Here the CDR3 DNA reads TGTGCCAGCAGCGTAGGACAGGGGGATTCACCCCTCCACTTT. The full variable domain, rest sourced from reference TRBV9 and TRBJ1-6, is DSGVTQTPKHLITATGQRVTLRCSPRSGDLSVYWYQQSLDQGLQFLIQYYNGEERAKGNILERFSAQQFPDLHSELNLSSLELGDSALYFCASSVGQGDSPLHFGNGTRLTVT.

The V call is TRBV7-8, the J call TRBJ1-3; D is perhaps TRBD1 (5 bases). Deletions cut 3 bases from V and 0 bases from J, with 12 bases between. Germline values: CDR1 SGHVS, CDR2 FQNEAQ. The length of the CDR3 is 16 residues. CDR3 DNA sequence: TGTGCCAGCAGCTTGACAACTACAGGCTCTGGAAACACCATATATTTT. This translates into CASSLTTTGSGNTIYF.

DNA for the CDR3: TGTGCCAGCAGCCCGGAGATAGGGGCGCTCTACGAGCAGTACTTC. It translates to CASSPEIGALYEQYF. This chain joins TRBV27 and TRBJ2-7; D perhaps matches TRBD1 (5 bases). Germline lookup yields CDR1 MNHEY and CDR2 SMNVEV (reference sequence). Deletions cut 6 bases from V and 3 bases from J, with 18 bases between. The CDR3 runs 15 residues.

The chain carries TRBV27 and TRBJ1-1, with D perhaps matching TRBD1 (5 bases). The germline V and J ends were trimmed by 6 bases and 1 base, with 15 bases remaining between them. The length of the CDR3 is 15 residues. CDR1 is MNHEY, CDR2 SMNVEV, per germline (reference sequence). The CDR3 is CASSSPRQKNTEAFF. In DNA form, the CDR3 reads TGTGCCAGCAGCTCCCCTCGACAGAAGAACACTGAAGCTTTCTTT.

The CDR3 spells CASSPRVTIGSEQYF. In DNA, the CDR3 is TGTGCCAGCAGCCCCAGGGTCACTATCGGGAGCGAGCAGTACTTC. The chain has TRBV5-5 and TRBJ2-7; possibly TRBD2 for D (6 bases). Germline CDR1 is SGHKS and CDR2 is YYEKEE (reference sequence). The ends were cut back, 4 bases at V and 6 bases at J, with 20 bases in the middle. This CDR3 is 15 amino acids long.

This sequence joins TRBV7-9 and TRBJ2-5; D not resolved. Trimming stripped 5 bases from V and 3 bases from J, with 13 bases between. Germline lookup yields CDR1 SEHNR and CDR2 FQNEAQ (reference sequence). The CDR3 covers 14 residues. CDR3 amino acids: CASSPVVGEETQYF. DNA of the CDR3: TGTGCCAGCAGCCCCGTAGTTGGGGAAGAGACCCAGTACTTC. Full variable domain (rest looked up from reference TRBV7-9 and TRBJ2-5): DTGVSQNPRHKITKRGQNVTFRCDPISEHNRLYWYRQTLGQGPEFLTYFQNEAQLEKSRLLSDRFSAERPKGSFSTLEIQRTEQGDSAMYLCASSPVVGEETQYFGPGTRLLVL.

The rearrangement joins TRBV7-2 to TRBJ2-3, with 9 bases identical to TRBD2. Germline CDR1 SGHTA, CDR2 FQGNSA. J gave up 4 bases and V 1 base, and 9 bases lay outside the gene matches. This CDR3 comprises 17 residues. The CDR3 bases are TGTGCCAGCAGCTTAGGAAGGTGGGGGACTAGCTCAGATACGCAGTATTTT. It codes for CASSLGRWGTSSDTQYF.

The V gene is TRBV18, the J gene TRBJ2-2; no reliable D call. The CDR3 is 12 amino acids. V was trimmed by 2 bases and J by 7 bases, leaving 5 bases between them. The germline CDR1 and CDR2 sequences are KGHSH and LQKENI. The CDR3 bases are TGTGCCAGCTCACCATTCGACGGGGAGCTGTTTTTT. Its translation: CASSPFDGELFF.

The V call is TRBV5-1, the J call TRBJ1-6; D unresolved. CDR3 length: 15 residues. In germline, CDR1 is SGHRS, CDR2 YFSETQ. Trimming took off 1 base at V and 10 bases at J, with 15 bases between the two ends. CDR3 region: CASSLMGISGSPLHF. CDR3 nucleotides: TGCGCCAGCAGCTTGATGGGCATATCGGGCTCACCCCTCCACTTT.

For the CDR3, the DNA is TGTGCCAGCAGCCCAGGGGGCGGAAGCACTGAAGCTTTCTTT. Its protein is CASSPGGGSTEAFF. The genes are TRBV5-4 and TRBJ1-1, with 8 bases lining up with TRBD1. The germline CDR1 and CDR2 sequences are SGHNT and YYREEE (reference sequence). This CDR3 is built from 14 residues. Trimming cost V 4 bases and J 4 bases; bases outside gene matches: 6.

The gene calls are TRBV4-3 and TRBJ2-5, with 7 bases lining up with TRBD2. Germline CDR1 is LGHNA and CDR2 is YSLEER. The CDR3 loop spans 17 amino acids. V was pared by 0 bases and J by 2 bases, with 9 bases of the junction left unmatched. CDR3 residues: CASSQDGRVAAQETQYF. For the CDR3, the DNA is TGCGCCAGCAGCCAAGATGGGAGGGTCGCAGCACAAGAGACCCAGTACTTC.